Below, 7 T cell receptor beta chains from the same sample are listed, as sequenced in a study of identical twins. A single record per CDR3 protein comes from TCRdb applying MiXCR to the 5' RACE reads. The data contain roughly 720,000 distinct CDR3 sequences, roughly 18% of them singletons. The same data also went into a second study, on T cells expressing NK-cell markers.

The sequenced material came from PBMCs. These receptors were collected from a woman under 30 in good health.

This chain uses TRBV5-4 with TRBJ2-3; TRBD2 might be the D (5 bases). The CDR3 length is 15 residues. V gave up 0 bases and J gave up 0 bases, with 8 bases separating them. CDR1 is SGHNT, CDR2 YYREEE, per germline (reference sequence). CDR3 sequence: CASSLDTRSTDTQYF. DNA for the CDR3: TGTGCCAGCAGCTTGGATACTAGGAGCACAGATACGCAGTATTTT. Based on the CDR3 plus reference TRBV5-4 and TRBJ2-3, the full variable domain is ETGVTQSPTHLIKTRGQQVTLRCSSQSGHNTVSWYQQALGQGPQFIFQYYREEENGRGNFPPRFSGLQFPNYSSELNVNALELDDSALYLCASSLDTRSTDTQYFGPGTRLTVL.

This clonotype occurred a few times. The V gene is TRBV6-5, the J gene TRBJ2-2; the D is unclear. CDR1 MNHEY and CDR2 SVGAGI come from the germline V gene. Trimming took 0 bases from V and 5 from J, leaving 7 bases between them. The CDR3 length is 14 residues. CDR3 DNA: TGTGCCAGCAGTTACTCGGAACGGACCGGGGAGCTGTTTTTT. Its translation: CASSYSERTGELFF.

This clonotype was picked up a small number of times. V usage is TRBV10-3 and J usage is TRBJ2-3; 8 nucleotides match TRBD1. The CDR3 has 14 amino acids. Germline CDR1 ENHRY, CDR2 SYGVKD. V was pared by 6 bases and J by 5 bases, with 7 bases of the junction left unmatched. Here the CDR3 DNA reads TGTGCCATCAGCCGGACAGGGCAAGGAGATACGCAGTATTTT. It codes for CAISRTGQGDTQYF.

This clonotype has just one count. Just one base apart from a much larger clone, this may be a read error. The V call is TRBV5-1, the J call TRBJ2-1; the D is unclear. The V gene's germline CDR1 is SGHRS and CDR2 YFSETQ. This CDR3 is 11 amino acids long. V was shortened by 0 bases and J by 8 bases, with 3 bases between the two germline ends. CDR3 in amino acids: CASSLDYEQFF. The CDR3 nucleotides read TGCGCCAGCAGCTTGGACTATGAGCAGTTCTTC.

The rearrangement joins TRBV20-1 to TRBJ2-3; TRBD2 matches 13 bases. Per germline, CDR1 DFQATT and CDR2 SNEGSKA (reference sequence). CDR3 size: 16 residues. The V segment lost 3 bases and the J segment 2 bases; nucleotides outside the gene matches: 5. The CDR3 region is CSASRTSGGTTDTQYF. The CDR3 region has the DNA TGCAGTGCTAGTAGGACTAGCGGGGGTACCACAGATACGCAGTATTTT.

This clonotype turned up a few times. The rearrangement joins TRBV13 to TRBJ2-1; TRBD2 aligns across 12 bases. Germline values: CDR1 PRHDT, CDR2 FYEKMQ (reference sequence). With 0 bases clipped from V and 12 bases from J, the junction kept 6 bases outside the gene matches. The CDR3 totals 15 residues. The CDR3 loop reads CASSLGLAGGTRQFF. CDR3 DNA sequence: TGTGCCAGCAGCTTAGGCCTAGCGGGGGGGACCAGGCAGTTCTTC. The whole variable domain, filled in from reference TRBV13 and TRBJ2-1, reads AAGVIQSPRHLIKEKRETATLKCYPIPRHDTVYWYQQGPGQDPQFLISFYEKMQSDKGSIPDRFSAQQFSDYHSELNMSSLELGDSALYFCASSLGLAGGTRQFFGPGTRLTVL.

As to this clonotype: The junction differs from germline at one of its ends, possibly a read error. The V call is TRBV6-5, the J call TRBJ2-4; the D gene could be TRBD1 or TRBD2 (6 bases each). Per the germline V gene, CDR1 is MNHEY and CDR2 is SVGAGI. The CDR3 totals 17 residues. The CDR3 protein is CASSYSPGGSAQNIQYF. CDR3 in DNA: TGTGCCAGCAGTTACTCTCCCGGGGGCTCAGCCCAAAACATTCAGTACTTC.